A selection of T cell receptor beta chains follows, all from one sample in a study of blood T cells in healthy people across ages. MiXCR, applied by TCRdb to the 5' RACE reads, yields one record per CDR3 protein. The table lists 1.4 million to 1.5 million distinct CDR3 sequences, around 39% of them singletons. Sequences were obtained from blood. The receptors originated from a woman under 30 in good health. CDR3s include the opening cysteine and the closing phenylalanine or tryptophan. The D gene is left open where the match is weak. The size entry is marked missing in some rows and otherwise reads once, few, many or a size class.

clone size: NA
V gene: TRBV28
D gene: NA
J gene: TRBJ2-7
CDR3 protein: CASSTPREMSYEQYF
CDR3 DNA: TGTGCCAGCAGCACCCCCCGGGAAATGTCCTACGAGCAGTACTTC

clone size: many
V gene: TRBV6-5
D gene: TRBD2
J gene: TRBJ2-3
CDR3 protein: CASSQLAGGTDTQYF
CDR3 DNA: TGTGCCAGCAGCCAACTAGCGGGCGGCACAGATACGCAGTATTTT

clone size: few
V gene: TRBV29-1
D gene: NA
J gene: TRBJ1-2
CDR3 protein: CSVSTRLTNGCTF
CDR3 DNA: TGCAGCGTTTCTACACGGCTAACTAATGGCTGCACCTTC

clone size: NA
V gene: TRBV4-2
D gene: TRBD2
J gene: TRBJ2-1
CDR3 protein: CASSHAGTSGYNGQFF
CDR3 DNA: TGTGCCAGCAGCCATGCCGGGACTAGCGGGTACAATGGGCAGTTCTTC

clone size: NA
V gene: TRBV28
D gene: NA
J gene: TRBJ2-1
CDR3 protein: CASSLGGGLSSYNEQFF
CDR3 DNA: TGTGCCAGCAGTTTGGGCGGGGGCCTTAGCTCCTACAATGAGCAGTTCTTC

clone size: NA
V gene: TRBV20-1
D gene: NA
J gene: TRBJ2-6
CDR3 protein: CSARSGTANALTF
CDR3 DNA: TGCAGTGCTAGGTCCGGGACGGCCAACGCCCTGACTTTC

clone size: NA
V gene: TRBV6-1
D gene: NA
J gene: TRBJ2-7
CDR3 protein: CASSCTGTYEQYF
CDR3 DNA: TGTGCCAGCAGTTGCACAGGGACCTACGAGCAGTACTTC

clone size: many
V gene: TRBV4-2
D gene: NA
J gene: TRBJ2-3
CDR3 protein: CASSQAYGGDTQYF
CDR3 DNA: TGTGCCAGCAGCCAAGCTTACGGGGGAGATACGCAGTATTTT

clone size: NA
V gene: TRBV7-9
D gene: TRBD1
J gene: TRBJ1-3
CDR3 protein: CASSFSPGQEFSGNTIYF
CDR3 DNA: TGTGCCAGCAGCTTTTCCCCGGGACAGGAATTCTCTGGAAACACCATATATTTT

clone size: NA
V gene: TRBV20-1
D gene: TRBD1
J gene: TRBJ2-3
CDR3 protein: CSARGARDRGFDTQYF
CDR3 DNA: TGCAGTGCTAGAGGCGCCCGGGACAGGGGATTCGATACGCAGTATTTT

clone size: NA
V gene: TRBV12-3/TRBV12-4
D gene: TRBD1
J gene: TRBJ1-5
CDR3 protein: CASSMGQGLQPQHF
CDR3 DNA: TGTGCCAGCAGTATGGGACAGGGGTTACAGCCCCAGCATTTT

clone size: few
V gene: TRBV12-3/TRBV12-4
D gene: TRBD1
J gene: TRBJ2-7
CDR3 protein: CASTKGQGPYEQYF
CDR3 DNA: TGTGCCAGCACCAAAGGACAGGGGCCCTACGAGCAGTACTTC

clone size: NA
V gene: TRBV4-2
D gene: TRBD1
J gene: TRBJ1-2
CDR3 protein: CASSQATGSPYTF
CDR3 DNA: TGTGCCAGCAGCCAGGCGACAGGGTCCCCCTACACCTTC

clone size: NA
V gene: TRBV20-1
D gene: TRBD1
J gene: TRBJ2-5
CDR3 protein: CSSTGVGADQETQYF
CDR3 DNA: TGCAGTTCTACAGGGGTCGGGGCTGACCAAGAGACCCAGTACTTC

clone size: NA
V gene: TRBV20-1
D gene: NA
J gene: TRBJ1-2
CDR3 protein: CSASEGEYGYTF
CDR3 DNA: TGCAGTGCTAGTGAGGGAGAGTATGGCTACACCTTC

clone size: NA
V gene: TRBV27
D gene: NA
J gene: TRBJ2-7
CDR3 protein: CASRLNGQAYEQYF
CDR3 DNA: TGTGCCAGCAGGTTAAACGGGCAGGCCTACGAGCAGTACTTC

clone size: NA
V gene: TRBV10-3
D gene: NA
J gene: TRBJ2-1
CDR3 protein: CAISGGSGRYNEQFF
CDR3 DNA: TGTGCCATCAGTGGGGGTAGCGGCCGCTACAATGAGCAGTTCTTC

clone size: NA
V gene: TRBV28
D gene: NA
J gene: TRBJ1-5
CDR3 protein: CASSQSPQPQHF
CDR3 DNA: TGTGCCAGCAGCCAGTCTCCGCAGCCCCAGCATTTT

clone size: NA
V gene: TRBV29-1
D gene: NA
J gene: TRBJ2-1
CDR3 protein: CSVGERRAEQFF
CDR3 DNA: TGCAGCGTTGGCGAGCGACGGGCTGAGCAGTTCTTC

clone size: NA
V gene: TRBV29-1
D gene: NA
J gene: TRBJ2-1
CDR3 protein: CSVAGLSYNEQFF
CDR3 DNA: TGCAGCGTTGCAGGGCTCTCCTACAATGAGCAGTTCTTC

clone size: NA
V gene: TRBV7-9
D gene: NA
J gene: TRBJ2-7
CDR3 protein: CASSYTSPTNYEQYF
CDR3 DNA: TGTGCCAGCAGCTATACTAGTCCGACGAACTACGAGCAGTACTTC

clone size: NA
V gene: TRBV21-1
D gene: NA
J gene: TRBJ2-7
CDR3 protein: CASSKAHRDSCEQYF
CDR3 DNA: TGTGCCAGCAGCAAAGCGCACAGGGACTCTTGCGAGCAGTACTTC

clone size: NA
V gene: TRBV4-1
D gene: TRBD2
J gene: TRBJ2-5
CDR3 protein: CASSQDRGGSQETQYF
CDR3 DNA: TGCGCCAGCAGCCAAGATCGCGGGGGGTCCCAAGAGACCCAGTACTTC

clone size: few
V gene: TRBV20-1
D gene: TRBD1
J gene: TRBJ1-5
CDR3 protein: CSARFRTGEDQPQHF
CDR3 DNA: TGCAGTGCTCGCTTCCGGACAGGGGAAGATCAGCCCCAGCATTTT

clone size: NA
V gene: TRBV18
D gene: NA
J gene: TRBJ2-7
CDR3 protein: CASSPKGNPYEQYF
CDR3 DNA: TGTGCCAGCTCTCCTAAAGGGAACCCCTACGAGCAGTACTTC

clone size: NA
V gene: TRBV7-9
D gene: NA
J gene: TRBJ1-6
CDR3 protein: CANSLGGPLHF
CDR3 DNA: TGTGCCAACAGCTTGGGAGGACCCCTCCACTTT

clone size: NA
V gene: TRBV20-1
D gene: NA
J gene: TRBJ1-2
CDR3 protein: CSADVGGMGYGYTF
CDR3 DNA: TGCAGTGCGGACGTCGGGGGTATGGGCTATGGCTACACCTTC

clone size: NA
V gene: TRBV29-1
D gene: NA
J gene: TRBJ2-5
CDR3 protein: CSVSPTGQETQYF
CDR3 DNA: TGCAGCGTGTCTCCCACAGGACAAGAGACCCAGTACTTC

clone size: once
V gene: TRBV28
D gene: TRBD2
J gene: TRBJ2-5
CDR3 protein: CASSLAGLAGAYQETQYF
CDR3 DNA: TGTGCCAGCAGTTTGGCGGGGCTAGCGGGGGCCTATCAAGAGACCCAGTACTTC

clone size: once
V gene: TRBV12-3/TRBV12-4
D gene: NA
J gene: TRBJ1-5
CDR3 protein: CASSTGRGSQPQHF
CDR3 DNA: TGTGCCAGCAGTACAGGGCGGGGAAGTCAGCCCCAGCATTTT

clone size: many
V gene: TRBV3-1
D gene: TRBD2
J gene: TRBJ2-3
CDR3 protein: CASSQVAGTDTQYF
CDR3 DNA: TGCGCCAGCAGCCAAGTAGCGGGAACAGATACGCAGTATTTT

clone size: NA
V gene: TRBV6-5
D gene: TRBD2
J gene: TRBJ2-1
CDR3 protein: CASRWGLNLDEQFF
CDR3 DNA: TGTGCCAGCAGATGGGGACTAAACCTTGATGAGCAGTTCTTC

clone size: NA
V gene: TRBV6-5
D gene: NA
J gene: TRBJ2-1
CDR3 protein: CASSYSGTTSYNEQFF
CDR3 DNA: TGTGCCAGCAGTTATAGTGGGACGACATCCTACAATGAGCAGTTCTTC

clone size: NA
V gene: TRBV4-2
D gene: NA
J gene: TRBJ2-7
CDR3 protein: CANSQALVYEQYF
CDR3 DNA: TGTGCCAACAGCCAAGCACTGGTCTACGAGCAGTACTTC

clone size: NA
V gene: TRBV30
D gene: NA
J gene: TRBJ1-2
CDR3 protein: CAWMDGSGNYGYTF
CDR3 DNA: TGTGCCTGGATGGATGGGAGTGGGAACTATGGCTACACCTTC

clone size: NA
V gene: TRBV20-1
D gene: NA
J gene: TRBJ2-1
CDR3 protein: CSARVSWSSYNEQFF
CDR3 DNA: TGCAGTGCTAGAGTATCCTGGAGCTCCTATAATGAGCAGTTCTTC

clone size: once
V gene: TRBV19
D gene: NA
J gene: TRBJ2-1
CDR3 protein: CASSIVAYNEQFF
CDR3 DNA: TGTGCCAGTAGTATAGTAGCGTACAATGAGCAGTTCTTC

clone size: NA
V gene: TRBV6-2/TRBV6-3
D gene: NA
J gene: TRBJ2-1
CDR3 protein: CASKALALDYNEQFF
CDR3 DNA: TGTGCCAGCAAGGCTTTGGCACTAGACTACAATGAGCAGTTCTTC

clone size: NA
V gene: TRBV27
D gene: NA
J gene: TRBJ2-3
CDR3 protein: CASSFQRGGGTDTQYF
CDR3 DNA: TGTGCCAGCAGTTTTCAGCGGGGAGGGGGGACAGATACGCAGTATTTT

clone size: NA
V gene: TRBV9
D gene: NA
J gene: TRBJ1-2
CDR3 protein: CASSVITYGYTF
CDR3 DNA: TGTGCCAGCAGCGTAATTACCTATGGCTACACCTTC

clone size: many
V gene: TRBV6-5
D gene: TRBD1
J gene: TRBJ2-7
CDR3 protein: CASSSGTGGYEQYF
CDR3 DNA: TGTGCCAGCAGCTCCGGGACAGGGGGCTACGAGCAGTACTTC